This entry concerns a single T cell receptor beta chain. Antigen: not known. Sequenced by immunoSEQ multiplex PCR; TCRdb stores in-frame clones only, minus some. The sample lists approximately 76,000 clones, 92% occurring once. This CDR3 contains 13 residues. CDR1 is LNHDA, CDR2 SQIVND, per germline (reference sequence). With 7 bases clipped from V and 5 bases from J, the junction kept 7 bases outside the gene matches. The sample comes from a study of OX40 agonist ivuxolimab in advanced cancers. Study conclusions and caveats: Averaged across samples, CD8+ T cells carried more expanded clones than CD4+ did. Patients with a partial response at 0.1-3.0 mg/kg had among the lowest clonal expansion.

This TCR was recovered from an adult with an advanced solid tumor such as melanoma, head and neck, liver or kidney cancer. This chain uses TRBV19 with TRBJ1-2, with 7 bases matching TRBD1. The sample was CD4+ or CD8+ T cells sorted from blood, taken in a trial of the OX40 agonist ivuxolimab. CDR3: CASIGRGRYGYTF. The CDR3 nucleotides are TGTGCCAGTATTGGGAGGGGGCGTTATGGCTACACCTTC.